The entry below gives a single T cell receptor (beta chain) sequence along with its context. Its matching antigen is unknown. The CDR3 totals 13 residues. CDR1 is SGHAT, CDR2 FQNNGV, per germline. V lost 3 bases, J lost 7 bases, and 7 bases lay in between. This entry belongs to a study of cytomegalovirus exposure and HLA in healthy donors. Study-wide results and caveats: Among TCR beta chains, those listed as cytomegalovirus-associated numbered around 180. Usually a TCR sequence was rare, but some public TCRs were found in many donors.

Data came from immunoSEQ multiplex PCR; TCRdb stores just in-frame clones and leaves some out. The sample holds 200,000 to 250,000 clones; 70% to 90% are singletons and the top ten take around 5.5%. Sequencing input: PBMCs. The chain recombines TRBV11-2 with TRBJ1-6, with D perhaps TRBD1 (5 bases). The clonotype comes from a woman aged 18-29 years in good health and CMV-seronegative. The CDR3 protein is CASSLGVNSPLHF. CDR3 nucleotide sequence: TGTGCCAGCAGCTTGGGGGTAAATTCACCCCTCCACTTT. The full variable domain, rest sourced from reference TRBV11-2 and TRBJ1-6, is EAGVAQSPRYKIIEKRQSVAFWCNPISGHATLYWYQQILGQGPKLLIQFQNNGVVDDSQLPKDRFSAERLKGVDSTLKIQPAKLEDSAVYLCASSLGVNSPLHFGNGTRLTVT.